These 19 T cell receptor beta chains came from one sample sequenced in a study of identical twins. TCRdb re-analysed the 5' RACE reads in MiXCR, keeping a single row per CDR3 protein. The sample has 400,000 to 550,000 distinct CDR3 sequences; less than 25% are singletons. The same sample was also studied in work on T cells expressing NK-cell markers.

What was sequenced was CD4+ T cells sorted from blood. These receptors were obtained from a woman aged 18 to 35 in good health.

V and J are TRBV20-1 and TRBJ2-5, with 8 positions matching TRBD2. Trimming cost V 5 bases and J 5 bases; bases outside gene matches: 10. This CDR3 comprises 14 residues. Germline V CDR1 and CDR2: DFQATT, SNEGSKA (reference sequence). The CDR3 DNA is TGCAGTGCTCCATCCCCGGGAGGGTTGGAGACCCAGTACTTC. Encoded protein: CSAPSPGGLETQYF.

The J gene is TRBJ2-2, the V gene TRBV5-6, with TRBD2 matching over 9 bases. Losses at the gene ends were 4 bases for V and 6 bases for J; bases not matched to a gene: 10. The CDR3 consists of 16 residues. Germline lookup yields CDR1 SGHDT and CDR2 YYEEEE. CDR3 nucleotide sequence: TGTGCCAGCAGCAGGCCGGGACTAGCTAGACCCGGGGAGCTGTTTTTT. It specifies CASSRPGLARPGELFF.

This rearrangement joins TRBV6-5 to TRBJ1-1; maybe TRBD1 (5 bases). The CDR3 is 15 residues long. V lost 0 bases and J lost 4, with 12 bases in between. CDR1 and CDR2 from the germline V gene are MNHEY and SVGAGI. The CDR3 protein is CASSYSIGAATEAFF. The CDR3 bases are TGTGCCAGCAGTTACTCGATAGGGGCGGCCACTGAAGCTTTCTTT.

This rearrangement joins TRBV6-5 to TRBJ2-2; D remains unclear. V was cut by 0 bases and J by 6 bases, with 11 bases left in between. This CDR3 spans 15 amino acids. CDR1 is MNHEY, CDR2 SVGAGI, per germline. The CDR3 DNA reads as TGTGCCAGCAGTTACTCGAGAAGGGTCGCCGGGGAGCTGTTTTTT. Amino acids: CASSYSRRVAGELFF.

This clonotype occurred a few times. This sequence joins TRBV9 and TRBJ2-1; 7 bases align to TRBD2. This CDR3 spans 16 amino acids. Trimming removed 2 bases from V and 6 bases from J; junction bases left unmatched: 11. Germline lookup yields CDR1 SGDLS and CDR2 YYNGEE. Here the CDR3 DNA reads TGTGCCAGCAGCGTCCAGATCGCTAGCGGAGCCAATGAGCAGTTCTTC. Protein sequence: CASSVQIASGANEQFF.

This sequence joins TRBV5-6 and TRBJ2-3; 7 bases fit TRBD2. CDR1 and CDR2 (germline): SGHDT, YYEEEE. The CDR3 length is 14 residues. Germline trimming cut 4 bases from V and 4 bases from J; bases unmatched to any gene: 6. CDR3 sequence (DNA): TGTGCCAGCAGCCTGGGGGGGTTAGCAGATACGCAGTATTTT. Protein: CASSLGGLADTQYF.

This clonotype was observed a few times. This chain joins TRBV24-1 and TRBJ2-1, with D perhaps matching TRBD2 (5 bases). V was pared by 5 bases and J by 10 bases, with 11 bases between. CDR1 and CDR2 (germline): KGHDR, SFDVKD. This CDR3 has 12 residues. The CDR3 spells CATSARVGEQFF. The CDR3 nucleotides are TGTGCCACCAGTGCGAGGGTTGGCGAGCAGTTCTTC.

The chain couples TRBV7-2 to TRBJ1-6; 7 bases line up with TRBD1. Germline CDR1 reads SGHTA; CDR2 reads FQGNSA. V shed 1 base, J shed 8 bases, and the junction held 5 bases outside the gene matches. CDR3 length: 15 residues. CDR3 residues: CASSLGTGAYSPLHF. The DNA for the CDR3 is TGTGCCAGCAGCTTAGGGACAGGAGCTTATTCACCCCTCCACTTT.

The chain couples TRBV12-3 or TRBV12-4 to TRBJ2-1; 14 nucleotides agree with TRBD2. This CDR3 spans 13 amino acids. The V segment lost 6 bases and the J segment 15 bases; nucleotides outside the gene matches: 7. The CDR3 DNA reads as TGTGCCAGCAGCTGGGGACTAGCGGGAGAACCGTTCTTC. Amino acids: CASSWGLAGEPFF.

The J gene is TRBJ2-3, the V gene TRBV9, with 12 nucleotides matching TRBD2. Germline assignment: CDR1 SGDLS and CDR2 YYNGEE. This CDR3 contains 17 residues. The ends lost 7 bases at V and 2 bases at J; junction bases unmatched: 11. CDR3 loop: CASASGGAPQHTDTQYF. The CDR3, as DNA: TGTGCCAGCGCTAGCGGGGGGGCCCCCCAGCACACAGATACGCAGTATTTT.

This clonotype was detected only a few times. The J gene is TRBJ2-1, the V gene TRBV9, with 7 bases matching TRBD2. Germline values: CDR1 SGDLS, CDR2 YYNGEE. With V trimmed by 4 bases and J by 3 bases, 10 bases remained unmatched. The CDR3 loop spans 16 amino acids. The CDR3 reads CASSPRLASLYNEQFF. The CDR3 DNA reads TGTGCCAGCAGCCCCAGACTAGCCTCCCTCTACAATGAGCAGTTCTTC.

This clonotype showed up just a few times. The chain combines TRBV3-1 with TRBJ2-3, with 7 bases fitting TRBD1. Trimming cost V 3 bases and J 4 bases; bases outside gene matches: 7. The CDR3 covers 15 residues. Germline CDR1 is LGHDT and CDR2 is YNNKEL (reference sequence). The CDR3, as DNA: TGTGCCAGCAGCCAGTCAGACAGGGACGCAGATACGCAGTATTTT. Translated: CASSQSDRDADTQYF.

This chain uses TRBV7-3 with TRBJ2-3; no clear D gene. The CDR3 has 13 amino acids. Trimming stripped 5 bases from V and 8 bases from J, with 14 bases between. CDR1 and CDR2 (germline): SGHTA, FQGTGA. The CDR3 here is CASSASLAATQYF. The DNA of the CDR3 is TGTGCCAGCAGCGCCTCTTTGGCAGCTACGCAGTATTTT.

V gene TRBV7-8 combines with J gene TRBJ1-1; no reliable D call. With 1 base removed from V and 0 bases from J, the gap between germline ends came to 9 bases. The CDR3 loop spans 15 amino acids. CDR1 and CDR2 (germline): SGHVS, FQNEAQ. The CDR3 here is CASSLGRGMNTEAFF. CDR3 DNA sequence: TGTGCCAGCAGCTTAGGCAGAGGAATGAACACTGAAGCTTTCTTT.

The CDR3 sequence is CSASGTSAKQRDEQYF. The CDR3 bases are TGCAGTGCTAGTGGTACTAGCGCAAAACAGAGGGACGAGCAGTACTTC. The rearrangement joins TRBV20-1 to TRBJ2-7, with TRBD2 identical over 7 bases. This CDR3 comprises 16 residues. V lost 3 bases to trimming and J lost 5 bases; unmatched junction nucleotides: 16. CDR1 is DFQATT and CDR2 is SNEGSKA in the germline V gene (reference sequence).

The chain links TRBV11-2 to TRBJ2-1; TRBD2 agrees at 10 bases. The length of the CDR3 is 18 residues. The V gene end was trimmed by 3 bases and the J gene end by 3 bases; junction bases not matched to a gene: 11. Looked up from germline, CDR1 is SGHAT and CDR2 is FQNNGV. The CDR3 DNA sequence: TGTGCCAGCAGCTTCGGGACTAGCGTATTAACCATCTACAATGAGCAGTTCTTC. It encodes CASSFGTSVLTIYNEQFF.

Only a few counts were recorded for this clonotype. The chain is built from TRBV7-8 and TRBJ1-1, with no clear D. V was cut by 0 bases and J by 10 bases, with 9 bases left in between. The CDR3 is made up of 12 amino acids. Germline CDR1 and CDR2: SGHVS and FQNEAQ. CDR3 protein: CASSLARRRAFF. Here the CDR3 DNA reads TGTGCCAGCAGCTTAGCGAGGAGGCGAGCTTTCTTT. Based on the CDR3 plus reference TRBV7-8 and TRBJ1-1, the full variable domain is GAGVSQSPRYKVAKRGQDVALRCDPISGHVSLFWYQQALGQGPEFLTYFQNEAQLDKSGLPSDRFFAERPEGSVSTLKIQRTQQEDSAVYLCASSLARRRAFFGQGTRLTVV.

The V call is TRBV30, the J call TRBJ2-3, with 7 nucleotides matching TRBD2. Trimming at V came to 3 bases and at J to 2 bases, leaving 5 bases not matched to a gene. The germline gives CDR1 GTSNPN, CDR2 SVGIG (reference sequence). The CDR3 runs to 14 residues. CDR3: CAWRAGLVTDTQYF. DNA for the CDR3: TGTGCCTGGAGGGCCGGACTAGTCACAGATACGCAGTATTTT.

This chain connects TRBV20-1 to TRBJ1-2, with a possible D match to TRBD1 (5 bases). Trimming stripped 0 bases from V and 6 bases from J, with 8 bases between. The germline V gene encodes CDR1 DFQATT and CDR2 SNEGSKA (reference sequence). The CDR3 runs to 12 residues. For the CDR3, the DNA is TGCAGTGCTAGAGATCGGGACCATGGCTACACCTTC. Residues: CSARDRDHGYTF.